The TCR beta chain described here comes from a study of shared T cell receptors in the human thymus. The repertoire was sequenced with immunoSEQ multiplex PCR; TCRdb's copy has only in-frame clones and lacks some. The sample yields hundreds of thousands of clones, 87% seen once. Germline V gene lookup returns CDR1 MNHEY and CDR2 SMNVEV (reference sequence). Trimming cost V 0 bases and J 0 bases; bases outside gene matches: 5. The CDR3 has 16 residues. The sample also formed part of further work on human thymus T cells. In that study: Related research examined unrelated individuals and reported that their thymic repertoires overlapped highly.

The chain carries TRBV27 and TRBJ2-7; 7 bases are a match to TRBD2. The TCR sequence derives from a boy in the first two years of life with a congenital heart defect. The sample comprised thymocytes. CDR3 loop: CASSLSPGTNSYEQYF. CDR3 in DNA: TGTGCCAGCAGTTTATCCCCCGGGACTAACTCCTACGAGCAGTACTTC.